A selection of T cell receptor beta chains follows, all from one sample in a study of a mutant IDH1 vaccine in newly diagnosed glioma. TCRdb's copy holds only in-frame clones and misses some; the assay was immunoSEQ multiplex PCR. The table lists about 66,000 clones, roughly 85% of them singletons. This specimen was PBMCs, taken from a glioma patient treated with radiotherapy, temozolomide or both. All receptors come from a young man with glioma. The CDR3 runs from the conserved cysteine through the conserved F or W. D genes are given only for firm matches. Clone size is shown for a subset of rows, as once, few, many or a class of expanded clone.

cdr3_length j_call d_call v_call clone_size cdr3_aa cdr3_nt
13 TRBJ2-7 TRBD1 TRBV6-1 once CASSFGTGYEQYF TGTGCCAGCAGCTTCGGGACAGGGTACGAGCAGTACTTC
18 TRBJ1-6 - TRBV2 - CASSEAETGHSYNSPLHF TGTGCCAGCAGTGAAGCAGAGACAGGACACTCCTATAATTCACCCCTCCACTTT
13 TRBJ2-7 TRBD1 TRBV19 - CASSIQSGGEQYF TGTGCCAGTAGTATACAGTCAGGGGGCGAGCAGTACTTC
17 TRBJ1-2 TRBD1 TRBV18 - CASSPQGGVSSNYGYTF TGTGCCAGCTCACCGCAGGGGGGTGTCTCATCGAACTATGGCTACACCTTC
18 TRBJ1-5 TRBD1 TRBV4-2 - CASSQDVSGGGIDQPQHF TGTGCCAGCAGCCAAGATGTATCAGGGGGGGGCATCGATCAGCCCCAGCATTTT
13 TRBJ1-1 - TRBV19 few CASSIPMNTEAFF TGTGCCAGTAGTATACCAATGAACACTGAAGCTTTCTTT
10 TRBJ2-7 - TRBV28 - CATSLYEQYF TGTGCCACCTCCCTCTACGAGCAGTACTTC
12 TRBJ1-1 - TRBV30 few CAWREMNTEAFF TGTGCCTGGAGGGAAATGAACACTGAAGCTTTCTTT
12 TRBJ2-2 - TRBV5-1 - CATNVNTGELFF TGCGCCACCAACGTCAACACCGGGGAGCTGTTTTTT
13 TRBJ1-5 - TRBV7-9 few CASSLGSFQPQHF TGTGCCAGCAGCTTGGGGTCCTTTCAACCCCAGCATTTT
17 TRBJ2-7 TRBD1 TRBV7-2 once CASSLGTGGITSYEQYF TGTGCCAGCAGCTTAGGGACAGGGGGTATAACGTCCTACGAGCAGTACTTC
12 TRBJ1-3 - TRBV30 few CAWKASGNTIYF TGTGCCTGGAAGGCTTCTGGAAACACCATATATTTT
16 TRBJ2-7 TRBD1 TRBV12-5 - CASGLSGQGPSYEQYF TGTGCTAGTGGTTTGTCGGGACAGGGGCCGTCCTACGAGCAGTACTTC
12 TRBJ1-4 - TRBV27 once CASGSTWEKLFF TGTGCCAGCGGGTCGACCTGGGAAAAACTGTTTTTT
15 TRBJ2-3 - TRBV4-1 - CASSQDRGGTDTQYF TGCGCCAGCAGCCAAGATAGGGGGGGGACAGATACGCAGTATTTT
13 TRBJ2-3 - TRBV5-5 - CASSAPGTSKGYF TGTGCCAGCAGCGCCCCCGGGACATCTAAGGGGTATTTT
18 TRBJ2-7 - TRBV28 - CASSLSIGDSSPTYEQYF TGTGCCAGCAGTTTATCGATAGGGGACTCCTCCCCTACCTACGAGCAGTACTTC
13 TRBJ1-2 - TRBV5-6 - CASSLKANYGYTF TGTGCCAGCAGCTTAAAGGCTAACTATGGCTACACCTTC